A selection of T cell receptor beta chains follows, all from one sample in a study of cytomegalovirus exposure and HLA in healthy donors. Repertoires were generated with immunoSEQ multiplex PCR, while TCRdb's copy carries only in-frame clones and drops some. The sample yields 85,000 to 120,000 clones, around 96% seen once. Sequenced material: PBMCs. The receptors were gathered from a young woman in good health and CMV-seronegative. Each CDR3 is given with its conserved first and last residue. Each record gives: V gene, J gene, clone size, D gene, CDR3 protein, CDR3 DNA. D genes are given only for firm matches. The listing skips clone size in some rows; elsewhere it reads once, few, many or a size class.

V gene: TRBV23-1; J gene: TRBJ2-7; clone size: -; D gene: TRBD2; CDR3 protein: CASSNRDGLAGVGGEQYF; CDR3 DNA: TGCGCCAGCAGCAATAGGGACGGACTAGCGGGAGTGGGGGGGGAGCAGTACTTC
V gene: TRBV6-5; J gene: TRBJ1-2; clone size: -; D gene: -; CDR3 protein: CASIGTGMNYGYTF; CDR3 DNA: TGTGCCAGCATCGGCACAGGGATGAACTATGGCTACACCTTC
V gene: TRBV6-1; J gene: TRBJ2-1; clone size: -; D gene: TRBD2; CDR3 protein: CASSDVEAGGFYNEQFF; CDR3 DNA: TGTGCCAGCAGTGACGTAGAAGCGGGAGGGTTCTACAATGAGCAGTTCTTC
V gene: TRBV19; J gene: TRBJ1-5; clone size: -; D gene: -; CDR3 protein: CASSISPRQPQHF; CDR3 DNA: TGTGCCAGTAGTATTTCTCCTCGTCAGCCCCAGCATTTT
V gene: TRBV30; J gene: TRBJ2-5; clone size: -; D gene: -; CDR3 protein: CAWNIQETQYF; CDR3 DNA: TGTGCCTGGAACATCCAAGAGACCCAGTACTTC
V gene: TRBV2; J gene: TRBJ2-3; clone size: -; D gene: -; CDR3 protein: CASRLEGPDTQYF; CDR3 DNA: TGTGCCAGCCGCCTGGAGGGCCCAGATACGCAGTATTTT
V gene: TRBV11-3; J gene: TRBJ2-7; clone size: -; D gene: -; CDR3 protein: CASSPSSTFSYEQYF; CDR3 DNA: TGTGCCAGCAGCCCCTCCTCGACATTCTCCTACGAGCAGTACTTC
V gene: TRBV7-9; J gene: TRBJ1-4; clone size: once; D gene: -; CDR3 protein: CASSLGQQGSREKLFF; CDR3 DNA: TGTGCCAGCAGCTTAGGGCAACAGGGATCCCGCGAAAAACTGTTTTTT
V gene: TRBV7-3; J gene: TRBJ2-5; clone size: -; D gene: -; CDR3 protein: CASSPQGQETQYF; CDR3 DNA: TGTGCCAGCAGCCCTCAGGGGCAAGAGACCCAGTACTTC
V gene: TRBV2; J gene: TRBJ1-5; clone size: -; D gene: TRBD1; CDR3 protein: CASTGTAEDQPQHF; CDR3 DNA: TGTGCCAGCACGGGGACAGCGGAGGATCAGCCCCAGCATTTT
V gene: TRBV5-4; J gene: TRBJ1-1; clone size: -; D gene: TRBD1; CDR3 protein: CASSFWDRGNTEAFF; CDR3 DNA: TGTGCCAGCAGCTTCTGGGACAGGGGCAACACTGAAGCTTTCTTT
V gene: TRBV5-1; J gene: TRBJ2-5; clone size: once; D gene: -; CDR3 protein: CASSLMAGQETQYF; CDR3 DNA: TGCGCCAGCAGCTTGATGGCTGGCCAAGAGACCCAGTACTTC
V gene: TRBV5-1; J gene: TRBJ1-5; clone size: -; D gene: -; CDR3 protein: CASSFLGGDQPQHF; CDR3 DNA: TGCGCCAGCAGCTTCTTGGGGGGGGACCAGCCCCAGCATTTT
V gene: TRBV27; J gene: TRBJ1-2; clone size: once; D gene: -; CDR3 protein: CASSPRQHNYGYTF; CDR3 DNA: TGTGCCAGCAGCCCGAGACAGCATAACTATGGCTACACCTTC
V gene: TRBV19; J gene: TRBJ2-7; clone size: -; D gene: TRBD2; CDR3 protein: CASGISGDPYEQYF; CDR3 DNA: TGTGCCAGTGGAATTAGCGGGGACCCCTACGAGCAGTACTTC
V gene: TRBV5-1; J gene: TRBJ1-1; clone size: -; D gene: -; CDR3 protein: CASSLGEAKAFF; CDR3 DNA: TGCGCCAGCAGCTTGGGAGAAGCTAAAGCTTTCTTT
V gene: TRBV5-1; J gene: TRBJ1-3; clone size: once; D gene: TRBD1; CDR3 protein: CASSLATDRSDTIYF; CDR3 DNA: TGCGCCAGCAGCTTGGCTACGGACAGGTCGGACACCATATATTTT
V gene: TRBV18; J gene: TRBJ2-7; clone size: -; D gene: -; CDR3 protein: CASSPATGTRLYEQYF; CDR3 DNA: TGTGCCAGCTCACCGGCGACGGGAACCCGCCTTTACGAGCAGTACTTC
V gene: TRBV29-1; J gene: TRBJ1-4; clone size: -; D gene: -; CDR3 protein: CSALRGINEKLFF; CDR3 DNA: TGCAGCGCCTTAAGAGGGATTAATGAAAAACTGTTTTTT
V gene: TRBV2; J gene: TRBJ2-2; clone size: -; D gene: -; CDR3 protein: CASSEALGGANTGELFF; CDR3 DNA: TGTGCCAGCAGTGAAGCGCTTGGCGGGGCGAACACCGGGGAGCTGTTTTTT
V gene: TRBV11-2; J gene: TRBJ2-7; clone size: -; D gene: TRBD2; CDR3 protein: CASSLGGGSREQYF; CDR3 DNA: TGTGCCAGCAGCTTAGGCGGGGGTTCCCGCGAGCAGTACTTC
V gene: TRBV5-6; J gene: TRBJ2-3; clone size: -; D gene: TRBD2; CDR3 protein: CASTGGHTDTQYF; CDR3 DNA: TGTGCCAGCACGGGGGGGCACACAGATACGCAGTATTTT
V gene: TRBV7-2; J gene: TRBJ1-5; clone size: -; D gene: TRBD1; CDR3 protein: CASSRTTGQGQPQHF; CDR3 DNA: TGTGCCAGCAGCCGAACGACAGGGCAGGGACAGCCCCAGCATTTT
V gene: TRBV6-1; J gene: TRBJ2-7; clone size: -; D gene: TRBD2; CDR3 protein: CASSSGGAGSYEQYF; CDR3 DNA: TGTGCCAGCAGTAGCGGGGGGGCAGGGTCCTACGAGCAGTACTTC
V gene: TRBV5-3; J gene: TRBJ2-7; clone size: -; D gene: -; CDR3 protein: CARSRNLQEICYEQYF; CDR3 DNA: TGTGCCAGAAGCAGAAACCTACAGGAAATATGCTACGAGCAGTACTTC
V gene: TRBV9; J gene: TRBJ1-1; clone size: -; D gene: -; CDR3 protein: CASSASSTEAFF; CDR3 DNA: TGTGCCAGCAGCGCCTCGAGCACTGAAGCTTTCTTT